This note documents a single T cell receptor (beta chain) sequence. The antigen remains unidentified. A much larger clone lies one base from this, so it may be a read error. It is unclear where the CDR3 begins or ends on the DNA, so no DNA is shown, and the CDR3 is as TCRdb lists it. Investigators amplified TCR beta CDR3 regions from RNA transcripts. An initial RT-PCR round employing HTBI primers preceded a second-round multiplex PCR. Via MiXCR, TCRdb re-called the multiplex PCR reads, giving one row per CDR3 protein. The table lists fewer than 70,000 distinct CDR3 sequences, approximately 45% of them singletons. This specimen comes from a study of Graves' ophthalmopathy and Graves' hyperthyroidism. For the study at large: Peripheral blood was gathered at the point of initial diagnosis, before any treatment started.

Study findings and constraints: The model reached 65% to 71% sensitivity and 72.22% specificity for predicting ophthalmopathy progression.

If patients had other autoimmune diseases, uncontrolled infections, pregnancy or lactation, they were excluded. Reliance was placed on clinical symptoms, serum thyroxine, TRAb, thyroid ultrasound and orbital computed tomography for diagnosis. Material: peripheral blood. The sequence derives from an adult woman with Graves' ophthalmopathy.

The CDR3 here is CASSFFGAGNTTYF. The rearrangement uses TRBV28 and TRBJ1-3; no DNA check was done on the table's D call, TRBD1. The CDR3 has 14 amino acids, counting both end residues. The germline V gene encodes CDR1 MDHEN and CDR2 SYDVKM.